These 6 T cell receptor beta chains share one sample of origin, sequenced in a study of T cells expressing NK-cell markers. With the 5' RACE reads reprocessed, TCRdb shows one record per CDR3 protein and no DNA. Across 350,000 to 400,000 distinct CDR3 sequences, the top ten clones capture about 10% of the sample. Sample: blood T cells: a sorted CD56 or NKG2C T cell subset, CD4+ or CD8+ T cells, or bulk PBMC T cells (not recorded which). The receptors come from a woman aged 45 to 65 in good health.

The V and J genes are TRBV5-1 and TRBJ1-2; TCRdb designates TRBD1, a call that cannot be tested without DNA. Germline CDR1 is SGHRS and CDR2 is YFSETQ. The CDR3 sequence is 15 residues long. Here the CDR3 reads CATFSGGRRNYGYTF.

The gene calls are TRBV3-1 and TRBJ2-1; there is no DNA to check the TCRdb D call of TRBD1. There are 13 residues in the CDR3. CDR1 is LGHDT, CDR2 YNNKEL, per germline (reference sequence). This CDR3 reads CASSPGQRNEQFF.

Here the CDR3 reads CASSQDTGDWLEQYF. The chain is built from TRBV3-1 and TRBJ2-7; there is no DNA to check the TCRdb D call of TRBD1. Germline assignment: CDR1 LGHDT and CDR2 YNNKEL (reference sequence). CDR3 length equals 15 residues.

V and J are TRBV29-1 and TRBJ2-1; TCRdb proposes TRBD1, but this gene call is untestable without DNA. The germline V gene has CDR1 SQVTM and CDR2 ANQGSEA. The CDR3 extends over 14 amino acids. The CDR3 sequence is CSVWGREDRGEQFF.

V usage is TRBV5-1 and J usage is TRBJ2-3; TCRdb proposes TRBD2, but this gene call is untestable without DNA. Germline CDR1 is SGHRS and CDR2 is YFSETQ. The CDR3 contains 18 residues. The chain's CDR3 is CASSLGGGGIFFTDTQYF.

J is TRBJ1-5 and V is TRBV20-1. The CDR3 loop spans 14 amino acids. Germline V lookup: CDR1 DFQATT, CDR2 SNEGSKA (reference sequence). The CDR3 protein is CSASFGYSNQPQHF.